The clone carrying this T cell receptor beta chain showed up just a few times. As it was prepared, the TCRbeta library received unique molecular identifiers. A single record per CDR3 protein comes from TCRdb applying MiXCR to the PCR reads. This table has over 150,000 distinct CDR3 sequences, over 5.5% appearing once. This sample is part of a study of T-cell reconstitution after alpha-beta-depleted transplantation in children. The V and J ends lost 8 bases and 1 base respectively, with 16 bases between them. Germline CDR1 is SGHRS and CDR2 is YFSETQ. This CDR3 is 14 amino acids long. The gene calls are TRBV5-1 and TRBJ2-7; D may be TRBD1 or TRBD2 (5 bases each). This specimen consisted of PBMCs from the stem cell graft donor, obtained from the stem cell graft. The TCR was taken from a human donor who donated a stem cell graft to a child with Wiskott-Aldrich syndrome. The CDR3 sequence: CASRLPGSSYEQYF. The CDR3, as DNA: TGCGCCAGTCGTCTTCCAGGGAGTTCCTACGAGCAGTACTTC.